The 21 T cell receptor beta chains below all came from one sample that was sequenced in a study of spatial heterogeneity in lung cancer. TCRdb analysed the 5' RACE reads with MiXCR anew, one entry per CDR3 protein. The table records a few thousand distinct CDR3 sequences, approximately 16% of them present only once. Time point indicated: sample taken at primary tumor resection. In each case, whole RNA from tumor, nontumor lung or frozen PBMC was sequenced unsorted. Sequenced here: normal lung tissue next to the tumor, sampled at surgery. The receptors come from a male donor with early-stage non-small cell lung cancer.

There are a few counts of this clonotype. With the library built for alpha chains, this beta chain is off target and its frequency is not meaningful. The chain's CDR3 is CASSLSHEQYF. In DNA form, the CDR3 reads TGTGCCAGCAGTTTATCACACGAGCAGTACTTC. The chain links TRBV28 to TRBJ2-7; D is unresolved. The CDR3 loop spans 11 amino acids. The germline V gene encodes CDR1 MDHEN and CDR2 SYDVKM. Deletions cut 1 base from V and 5 bases from J, with 3 bases between.

Of note for this clonotype: Because this beta chain is a stray read in a library intended to capture alpha chains, its abundance should not be given much weight. The chain links TRBV11-1 to TRBJ2-5, with D uncertain. The V gene lost 5 bases and the J gene lost 4 bases, with 17 bases spanning the gap. Germline V gene sequence: CDR1 SGHAT, CDR2 FQDESV (reference sequence). There are 15 residues in the CDR3. Here the CDR3 reads CASSTSPEFGETQYF. The CDR3 DNA is TGTGCCAGCAGCACCTCCCCGGAGTTCGGAGAGACCCAGTACTTC.

This clonotype showed up many times. This beta chain is an off-target read within a library intended for alpha chains, so its frequency means little. This chain joins TRBV28 and TRBJ1-5; maybe TRBD1 (6 bases). The germline gives CDR1 MDHEN, CDR2 SYDVKM. CDR3 size: 12 residues. Deletions cut 5 bases from V and 9 bases from J, with 11 bases between. CDR3 residues: CASSPGQLPQHF. The CDR3 DNA reads as TGTGCCAGCAGTCCTGGACAGCTGCCCCAGCATTTT.

As to this clonotype: This beta chain appears as a stray read in a library generated for alpha chains; its size is not informative. This CDR3 is CASSFGLAEDTQYF. The CDR3 coding sequence is TGTGCCAGCAGCTTCGGGCTAGCGGAAGATACGCAGTATTTT. This chain connects TRBV7-9 to TRBJ2-3, with 7 bases fitting TRBD2. This CDR3 has 14 residues. Germline-derived CDR1 and CDR2 are SEHNR and FQNEAQ (reference sequence). With 3 bases clipped from V and 5 bases from J, the junction kept 5 bases outside the gene matches. The whole variable domain, remainder taken from reference TRBV7-9 and TRBJ2-3, is DTGVSQNPRHKITKRGQNVTFRCDPISEHNRLYWYRQTLGQGPEFLTYFQNEAQLEKSRLLSDRFSAERPKGSFSTLEIQRTEQGDSAMYLCASSFGLAEDTQYFGPGTRLTVL.

This clonotype turned up a few times. Found in a library prepared for alpha chains, this beta chain is an off-target read, and its abundance has little meaning. This sequence joins TRBV4-2 and TRBJ2-3; 8 bases line up with TRBD2. Trimming took 4 bases from V and 2 from J; bases not matched to a gene: 8. This CDR3 has 16 amino acids. Per the germline V gene, CDR1 is LGHNA and CDR2 is YNFKEQ. CDR3 sequence (DNA): TGTGCCAGCAGCCCTCGCCGGCGGGGGGTCACAGATACGCAGTATTTT. Translating it yields CASSPRRRGVTDTQYF.

A note on this clonotype: A library prepared for alpha chains yielded this beta chain as an off-target read; its size is of little meaning. This CDR3 is CSVVWGDTQYF. For the CDR3, the DNA is TGCAGCGTTGTATGGGGCGATACGCAGTATTTT. The chain has TRBV29-1 and TRBJ2-3, with D maybe TRBD1 (5 bases). Germline assignment: CDR1 SQVTM and CDR2 ANQGSEA. The V end was cut by 4 bases, the J end by 6 bases, with 8 bases between. This CDR3 region has 11 residues.

To note about this clonotype: The germline gene is not matched at one end of the junction; a read error may be the cause. The size of this beta chain means little, since it is a stray read in a library made for alpha chains. This rearrangement joins TRBV6-5 to TRBJ2-7, with 7 bases that match TRBD1. The CDR3 totals 16 residues. Germline V gives CDR1 MNHEY, CDR2 SVGAGI. CDR3 nucleotides: TGTGCCAACAGTCCACCTCCTAGGGACAGATTCTACGAGCAGTACTTC. Protein: CANSPPPRDRFYEQYF.

This clonotype counts as medium-sized. This beta chain is an off-target read within a library intended for alpha chains, so its frequency means little. The chain has TRBV6-5 and TRBJ2-5; 8 bases line up with TRBD1. V lost 8 bases to trimming and J lost 5 bases; unmatched junction nucleotides: 7. Looked up from germline, CDR1 is MNHEY and CDR2 is SVGAGI. This CDR3 is built from 13 residues. Here the CDR3 reads CASGQGIRETQYF. The CDR3 DNA sequence: TGTGCCAGCGGACAGGGTATACGGGAGACCCAGTACTTC.

This clonotype was seen repeatedly, ten times or more. Found in a library prepared for alpha chains, this beta chain is an off-target read, and its abundance has little meaning. This chain links TRBV6-6 with TRBJ2-7, with no clear D. This CDR3 spans 14 amino acids. Germline assignment: CDR1 MNHNY and CDR2 SVGAGI (reference sequence). The V and J ends lost 7 bases and 2 bases respectively, with 15 bases between them. As DNA, the CDR3 is TGTGCCAGCACCGAAGGGCTCGGAGCCTACGAGCAGTACTTC. Its protein product is CASTEGLGAYEQYF.

On this clonotype: A library prepared for alpha chains yielded this beta chain as an off-target read; its size is of little meaning. The rearrangement joins TRBV24-1 to TRBJ1-2, with D maybe TRBD1 (5 bases). The V and J ends lost 7 bases and 8 bases respectively, with 16 bases between them. The V gene's germline CDR1 is KGHDR and CDR2 SFDVKD. The CDR3 is 13 amino acids. This CDR3 reads CATSIRRGNGYTF. In nucleotides, the CDR3 is TGTGCCACCAGCATACGTAGGGGCAACGGCTACACCTTC.

Relative to its sample, this clonotype is medium-sized (0.01 to 0.1%). For a library built for alpha chains, this beta chain is a stray read; little rests on its size. The chain is built from TRBV20-1 and TRBJ2-5; 7 nucleotides align to TRBD1. CDR1 and CDR2 (germline): DFQATT, SNEGSKA (reference sequence). The CDR3 has 15 residues. With V trimmed by 5 bases and J by 2 bases, 11 bases remained unmatched. CDR3 sequence: CSAWPRGSRQETQYF. The CDR3 DNA sequence: TGCAGTGCTTGGCCCAGGGGGAGTAGGCAAGAGACCCAGTACTTC.

This clonotype is deemed medium-sized. This beta chain is off target for a library built for alpha chains, so its abundance means little. The chain carries TRBV2 and TRBJ2-5; 10 bases map to TRBD1. The CDR3 sequence is 15 residues long. The germline V gene encodes CDR1 SNHLY and CDR2 FYNNEI. The trim removed 6 bases at V and 3 bases at J, leaving 7 bases unmatched. As DNA, the CDR3 is TGTGCCAGCAGGTCGGCGGGGACAGGGGAAGAGACCCAGTACTTC. Translating it yields CASRSAGTGEETQYF.

This clonotype has ten or more counts. Since it is a stray read in a library aimed at alpha chains, this beta chain has a size that is not meaningful. The chain employs TRBV20-1 and TRBJ2-7; 9 bases are shared with TRBD2. CDR1 is DFQATT and CDR2 is SNEGSKA in the germline V gene (reference sequence). This CDR3 contains 14 residues. The V segment lost 5 bases and the J segment 0 bases; nucleotides outside the gene matches: 5. CDR3 amino acids: CSASGLAPSYEQYF. The CDR3 DNA is TGCAGTGCTTCCGGACTAGCGCCCTCCTACGAGCAGTACTTC.

By frequency in the sample, this clonotype is medium-sized. This beta chain was picked up by a library intended for alpha chains and is off target, so its count carries little meaning. The CDR3 DNA reads TGCGCCAGCAGCTTGGCACAGGGGGCGATCGGGGAGCTGTTTTTT. Amino acid sequence: CASSLAQGAIGELFF. V usage is TRBV5-1 and J usage is TRBJ2-2; 9 bases are shared with TRBD1. The CDR3 runs to 15 residues. From germline, CDR1 is SGHRS and CDR2 YFSETQ. V lost 0 bases and J lost 7; bases outside the gene matches: 4.

Regarding this clonotype: This may be a read error, as it is one base from a much larger clone. This beta chain lies outside the target of a library built for alpha chains; its clone size means little. The chain couples TRBV20-1 to TRBJ2-3; D possibly corresponds to TRBD2 (5 bases). Germline assignment: CDR1 DFQATT and CDR2 SNEGSKA (reference sequence). This CDR3 is built from 15 residues. V was clipped by 6 bases and J by 5 bases, with 21 bases between them. The CDR3 loop reads CSAPLATAGQDTQYF. CDR3 coding DNA: TGCAGTGCCCCGCTAGCTACCGCGGGCCAAGATACGCAGTATTTT.

Regarding this clonotype: Within a library made for alpha chains, this beta chain is off target, and its count is uninformative. The chain links TRBV20-1 to TRBJ2-2; D possibly matches TRBD1 or TRBD2 (5 bases each). Germline V gene lookup returns CDR1 DFQATT and CDR2 SNEGSKA (reference sequence). Deletions cut 7 bases from V and 0 bases from J, with 9 bases between. The CDR3 spans 13 residues. This CDR3 reads CSVGTANTGELFF. The CDR3 bases are TGCAGTGTCGGGACGGCGAACACCGGGGAGCTGTTTTTT.

In its sample, this clonotype is medium-sized (0.01 to 0.1%). For a library built for alpha chains, this beta chain is a stray read; little rests on its size. The chain has TRBV28 and TRBJ2-1; TRBD2 is a possible D gene (6 bases). V dropped 6 bases and J dropped 9 bases, with 12 bases sitting between them. There are 12 residues in the CDR3. Looked up from germline, CDR1 is MDHEN and CDR2 is SYDVKM. This CDR3 is CASSRLVVEQFF. Written as DNA, the CDR3 is TGTGCCAGCAGCCGACTAGTTGTTGAGCAGTTCTTC.

In this sample, this clonotype turned up many times. This beta chain is an off-target read within a library intended for alpha chains, so its frequency means little. The J gene is TRBJ1-1, the V gene TRBV29-1, with TRBD1 as a possible D gene (5 bases). The length of the CDR3 is 13 residues. Germline lookup yields CDR1 SQVTM and CDR2 ANQGSEA. V lost 4 bases and J 4 bases, leaving 13 bases between the germline ends. The CDR3 loop reads CSVGIEGTTEAFF. The CDR3 nucleotides read TGCAGCGTTGGGATCGAAGGGACCACTGAAGCTTTCTTT.

This clonotype is judged medium-sized (0.01 to 0.1%). This beta chain is off target for a library built for alpha chains, so its abundance means little. V gene TRBV27 combines with J gene TRBJ2-2, with D possibly TRBD1 on 6 matching bases. The germline V and J ends were trimmed by 3 bases and 6 bases, with 11 bases remaining between them. CDR3 size: 14 residues. Germline V gene sequence: CDR1 MNHEY, CDR2 SMNVEV (reference sequence). The CDR3 loop is CASSFLQGAGELFF. In DNA, the CDR3 is TGTGCCAGCAGTTTCCTACAGGGTGCCGGGGAGCTGTTTTTT.

This clonotype was detected ten times or more. Being off target in a library aimed at alpha chains, this beta chain has a size of little meaning. The CDR3 region is CAWSAVGFTYNEQFF. DNA for the CDR3: TGTGCCTGGAGTGCAGTCGGGTTTACCTACAATGAGCAGTTCTTC. This chain uses TRBV30 with TRBJ2-1, with D hard to call. There are 15 residues in the CDR3. V was cut by 1 base and J by 2 bases, with 12 bases left in between. Germline V gene data show CDR1 as GTSNPN and CDR2 as SVGIG (reference sequence).

In regard to this clonotype: This beta chain lies outside the target of a library built for alpha chains; its clone size means little. V gene TRBV6-6 combines with J gene TRBJ2-7, with a tentative D call TRBD2 (6 bases). Germline V gene lookup returns CDR1 MNHNY and CDR2 SVGAGI (reference sequence). The CDR3 contains 14 residues. Trimming left V 2 bases short and J 5 bases short, with 13 bases between. This chain's CDR3 is CASSYHGTWNEQYF. The DNA of the CDR3 is TGTGCCAGCAGTTACCACGGGACTTGGAACGAGCAGTACTTC.